This T cell receptor beta chain was recorded in a study of shared clonotypes between healthy human individuals. General observations from the study: Investigators collected only blood, and repertoires in tissues likely differ. A generally larger estimated richness was seen in naive subsets than in memory subsets.

TCRdb keeps only in-frame clones here, not all; method: immunoSEQ multiplex PCR. The sample shows 1.5 million to 2.5 million clones, just under 95% of them seen only once. The CDR3 region is 19 residues in length, termini included. It was CD45RO-negative cells, positively selected for CCR7, that made up naive CD8 cells, with terminally differentiated effector memory CD45RA+ cells excluded. Donors had no recently reported acute infections or vaccinations and were HIV-negative. Among the donors, all were Caucasian adults who lived in Nashville, Tennessee. Comment on this clone: Its antigen is as yet unknown. No DNA is shown, since the ends of the CDR3 on it are uncertain; the CDR3 is the one TCRdb lists.

This chain connects TRBV21-1 to TRBJ1-1. TRBV21-1 is a documented pseudogene. Sequencing was carried out using naive CD8+ T cells sorted from blood. The clonotype comes from a young man in good health. CDR3 loop: CASSAKNVGAGTLNTEAFF.